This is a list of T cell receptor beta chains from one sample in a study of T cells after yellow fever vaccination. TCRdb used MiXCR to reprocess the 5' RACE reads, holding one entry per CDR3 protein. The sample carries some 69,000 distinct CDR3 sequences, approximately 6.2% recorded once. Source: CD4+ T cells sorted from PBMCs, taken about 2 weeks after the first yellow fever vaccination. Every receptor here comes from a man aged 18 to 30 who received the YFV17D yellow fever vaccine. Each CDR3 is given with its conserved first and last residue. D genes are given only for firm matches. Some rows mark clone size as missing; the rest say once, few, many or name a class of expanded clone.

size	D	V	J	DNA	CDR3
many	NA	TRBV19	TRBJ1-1	TGTGCCAGCTGCAAGTGGGGCAGGGGCACTGAAGCTTTCTTT	CASCKWGRGTEAFF
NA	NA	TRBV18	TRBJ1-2	TGTGCCAGCTCACCTGGGGAAGGGGTGAATGGCTACACCTTC	CASSPGEGVNGYTF
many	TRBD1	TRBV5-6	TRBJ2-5	TGTGCCAGCAGCTTTCCGGGACAGCAAGAGACCCAGTACTTC	CASSFPGQQETQYF
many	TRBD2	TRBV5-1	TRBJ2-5	TGCGCCAGCAGCTTGGCTGCGGGGGGGCCCAGGGAGACCCAGTACTTC	CASSLAAGGPRETQYF
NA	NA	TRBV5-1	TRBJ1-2	TGCGCCAGCAGCTTGGACGGTCCGAGTCGGGGCTACACCTTC	CASSLDGPSRGYTF
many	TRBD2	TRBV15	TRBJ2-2	TGTGCCACCAGCTCCCTGGGGACTAGCGGGGGGAAGAACACCGGGGAGCTGTTTTTT	CATSSLGTSGGKNTGELFF
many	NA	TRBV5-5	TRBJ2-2	TGTGCCAGCAGCAGCGTCGGGTACGCCGGGGAGCTGTTTTTT	CASSSVGYAGELFF
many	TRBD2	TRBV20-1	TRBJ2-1	TGCAGTGCTCATATCCCCGGGACTAGCGGGGGGCCGGGCAGCTTTTATGAGCAGTTCTTC	CSAHIPGTSGGPGSFYEQFF
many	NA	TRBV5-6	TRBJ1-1	TGTGCCAGCAGCTTGGAAAGGAACACTGAAGCTTTCTTT	CASSLERNTEAFF
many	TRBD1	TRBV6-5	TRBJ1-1	TGTGCCAGCAGTTTCGTGGACAGGGGGAACACTGAAGCTTTCTTT	CASSFVDRGNTEAFF
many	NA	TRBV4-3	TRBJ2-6	TGCGCCAGCAGCCCAGACTGGGACACGGCCTCTGGGGCCAACGTCCTGACTTTC	CASSPDWDTASGANVLTF
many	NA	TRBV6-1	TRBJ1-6	TGTGCCAGCAGTGAAAACCAGGACCGCTATAATTCACCCCTCCACTTT	CASSENQDRYNSPLHF
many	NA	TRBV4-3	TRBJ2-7	TGCGCCAGCAGCCAAGAAAGAAGTCACCGACTTTCCTACGAGCAGTACTTC	CASSQERSHRLSYEQYF
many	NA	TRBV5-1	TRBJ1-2	TGCGCCAGCAGCTTGGACCAGGGGCCTAGGCCGCCTGGCTACACCTTC	CASSLDQGPRPPGYTF
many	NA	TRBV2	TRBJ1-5	TGTGCCAGCAGTCCCCTTGAGCGTCAGCCCCAGCATTTT	CASSPLERQPQHF
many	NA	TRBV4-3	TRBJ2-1	TGCGCCAGCAGCCATACGACGGATTACAATGAGCAGTTCTTC	CASSHTTDYNEQFF
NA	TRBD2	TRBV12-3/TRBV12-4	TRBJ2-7	TGTGCCAGTGGGGAGGGTTTCTACGAGCAGTACTTC	CASGEGFYEQYF
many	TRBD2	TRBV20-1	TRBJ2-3	TGCAGTGCTCCCCAACGGGGGGGAAGAGGTTCAGATACGCAGTATTTT	CSAPQRGGRGSDTQYF
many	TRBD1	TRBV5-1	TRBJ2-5	TGCGCCAGCAGCTTAACAGGGGCCCGGGAGACCCAGTACTTC	CASSLTGARETQYF
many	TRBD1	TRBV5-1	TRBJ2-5	TGCGCCAGCAGCACGACAGGGAGAGGAGAGACCCAGTACTTC	CASSTTGRGETQYF
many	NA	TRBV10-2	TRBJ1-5	TGCGCCAGCAGTGAACAAGGGATTCAGCCCCAGCATTTT	CASSEQGIQPQHF
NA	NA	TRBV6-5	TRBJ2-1	TGTGCCAGCAGTTACTCGTTGGTAGATTACAATGAGCAGTTCTTC	CASSYSLVDYNEQFF
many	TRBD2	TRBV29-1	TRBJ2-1	TGCAGCGGGAGACTAGCGGGCCCCTACAATGAGCAGTTCTTC	CSGRLAGPYNEQFF
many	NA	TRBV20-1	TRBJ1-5	TGCAGTGCTAGTAGGGGGGGGAAGGGGAATCAGCCCCAGCATTTT	CSASRGGKGNQPQHF
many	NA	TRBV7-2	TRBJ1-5	TGTGCCAGCAGCTACGACCCAAACCCCAATCAGCCCCAGCATTTT	CASSYDPNPNQPQHF
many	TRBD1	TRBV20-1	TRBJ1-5	TGCAGTGTAAGGGCCGCGCAGGGGGTAATTCAGCCCCAGCATTTT	CSVRAAQGVIQPQHF
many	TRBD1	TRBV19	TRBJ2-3	TGTGCCAGCCGGGACAGGGGTCCTAGCACAGATACGCAGTATTTT	CASRDRGPSTDTQYF
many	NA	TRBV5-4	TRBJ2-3	TGTGCCAGCAGCTTCGTGGCGTCACCTAGCACAGATACGCAGTATTTT	CASSFVASPSTDTQYF
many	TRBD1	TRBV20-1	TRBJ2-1	TGCAGTGCTACAACCGGGACAGGGGTTTCCAATGAGCAGTTCTTC	CSATTGTGVSNEQFF
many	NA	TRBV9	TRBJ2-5	TGTGCCAGCAGCGTAGAACCCACGGCGTCCCAGTACTTC	CASSVEPTASQYF
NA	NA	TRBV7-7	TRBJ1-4	TGTGCCAGCAGCTTTTCTACTAATGAAAAACTGTTTTTT	CASSFSTNEKLFF
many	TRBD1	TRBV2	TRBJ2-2	TGTGCCAGCAGTTCACTGACAGGGGCGAACACCGGGGAGCTGTTTTTT	CASSSLTGANTGELFF
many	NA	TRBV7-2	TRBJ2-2	TGTGCCAGCAGCCCTTGGCTCAAGAACACCGGGGAGCTGTTTTTT	CASSPWLKNTGELFF
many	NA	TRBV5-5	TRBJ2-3	TGTGCCAGCTTCCCATGGCAGGCAGGGCCCCAAGATACGCAGTATTTT	CASFPWQAGPQDTQYF
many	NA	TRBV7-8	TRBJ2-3	TGTGCCAGCAGCTTAAATCGCGGGTACGATACGCAGTATTTT	CASSLNRGYDTQYF
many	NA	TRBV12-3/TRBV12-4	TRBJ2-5	TGTGCCAGCAGTTTTACGTCGGCCGGCCAAGAGACCCAGTACTTC	CASSFTSAGQETQYF
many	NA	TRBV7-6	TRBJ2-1	TGTGCCAGCAGCAGAACAAGAAATGAGCAGTTCTTC	CASSRTRNEQFF
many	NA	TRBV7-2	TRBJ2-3	TGTGCCAGCAGCTTAGGTATAGCCGGCACAGATACGCAGTATTTT	CASSLGIAGTDTQYF
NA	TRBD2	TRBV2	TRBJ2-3	TGTGCCAGCAGTGTCGGGCGGGGGGGCACAGATACGCAGTATTTT	CASSVGRGGTDTQYF
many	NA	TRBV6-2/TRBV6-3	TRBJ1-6	TGTGCCAGCACCGGCAACTATAATTCACCCCTCCACTTT	CASTGNYNSPLHF
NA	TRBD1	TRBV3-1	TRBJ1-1	TGTGCCTTCAGCCCCAGGGGGCGCCGAGCTTTCTTT	CAFSPRGRRAFF
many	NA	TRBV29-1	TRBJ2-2	TGCAGCGTTGTGGAGCGCCGGAGCACCGGGGAGCTGTTTTTT	CSVVERRSTGELFF
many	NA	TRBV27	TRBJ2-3	TGTGCCAGCTCTTTAGGCGGAGGGTTGGGGCCCACAGATACGCAGTATTTT	CASSLGGGLGPTDTQYF
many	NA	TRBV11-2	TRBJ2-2	TGTGCCAGCAGCTTCCAGGGGGGAGGACACCTCAACACCGGGGAGCTGTTTTTT	CASSFQGGGHLNTGELFF
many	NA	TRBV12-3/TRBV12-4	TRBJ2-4	TGTGCCAGCAGTTTAGAGACAGTCGGGAACATTCAGTACTTC	CASSLETVGNIQYF
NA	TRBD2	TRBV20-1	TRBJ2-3	TGCTGTGCTCAGATTCCCCGACTAGCGGGGGGCCTTAATGATGGTACGCAGTATTTT	CCAQIPRLAGGLNDGTQYF
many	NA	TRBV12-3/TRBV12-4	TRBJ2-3	TGTGCCAGCAGTTTAGTTCCGGCGGGGGCAAATACGCAGTATTTT	CASSLVPAGANTQYF
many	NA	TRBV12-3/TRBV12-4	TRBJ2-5	TGTGCCAGCAGTTTCACAACCGCCCTGGGAGAGACCCAGTACTTC	CASSFTTALGETQYF